These 30 T cell receptor beta chains were sequenced from one sample in a study of tumor-infiltrating lymphocytes in oesophageal squamous cell carcinoma. TCRdb re-called the PCR reads through MiXCR, storing one row per CDR3 protein. The sample consists of several thousand distinct CDR3 sequences, 14% of them appearing once. Sequencing input: esophageal tumor tissue. The receptors originated from a male donor with esophageal squamous cell carcinoma.

This clonotype was found many times. The chain is built from TRBV6-1 and TRBJ2-7; D remains unclear. Trimming shortened V by 7 bases and J by 3 bases, and 13 bases separated the two germline ends. This CDR3 spans 13 amino acids. Germline V gene data show CDR1 as MNHNS and CDR2 as SASEGT. In DNA, the CDR3 is TGTGCCAGCAAAGACTCCCCCCTCTACGAGCAGTACTTC. This translates into CASKDSPLYEQYF.

This clonotype was picked up many times. CDR3 DNA: TGTGCCAGCAGGGAAACAGGGGACGGCAAAAACATTCAGTACTTC. Protein sequence: CASRETGDGKNIQYF. This chain links TRBV5-6 with TRBJ2-4, with 7 bases that match TRBD1. The CDR3 covers 15 residues. The germline V gene encodes CDR1 SGHDT and CDR2 YYEEEE. The V gene end was trimmed by 5 bases and the J gene end by 3 bases; junction bases not matched to a gene: 8.

The rearrangement uses TRBV3-1 and TRBJ1-2; D is possibly TRBD1 (5 bases). V was shortened by 4 bases and J by 1 base, with 22 bases between the two germline ends. The CDR3 covers 18 residues. Germline V gene data show CDR1 as LGHDT and CDR2 as YNNKEL (reference sequence). The CDR3, as DNA: TGTGCCAGCAGCCCCGAAACTGACGGGCAGGGAGTTAACTATGGCTACACCTTC. Translation gives CASSPETDGQGVNYGYTF.

This clonotype is classed as medium-sized. The CDR3 coding sequence is TGTGCCAGCAGTGTCCATATGCAAGAGACCCAGTACTTC. Its protein product is CASSVHMQETQYF. J is TRBJ2-5 and V is TRBV6-1; D is ambiguous. The ends were cut back, 4 bases at V and 2 bases at J, with 8 bases in the middle. This CDR3 spans 13 amino acids. Germline V gives CDR1 MNHNS, CDR2 SASEGT.

This clonotype was seen a few times. Because it lacks the conserved phenylalanine or tryptophan at the end, this CDR3 is likely a read error. No DNA is shown, since the ends of the CDR3 on it are uncertain; the CDR3 is the one TCRdb lists. The V gene is TRBV11-3, the J gene TRBJ2-5. The length of the CDR3 is 16 amino acids, counting both ends. Germline CDR1 is SGHNT and CDR2 is YENEEA. The CDR3 reads CASSLDPANYGYTFGS.

In the case of this clonotype: Given the absence of the conserved phenylalanine or tryptophan at the CDR3 end, a read error is likely. The limits of the CDR3 on the DNA are not certain, so only TCRdb's listed CDR3 is given. This chain joins TRBV6-6 and TRBJ2-1; the listed D gene, TRBD1, was not tested against the DNA. The CDR3 adds up to 14 amino acids, both ends counted. CDR1 MNHNY and CDR2 SVGAGI come from the germline V gene (reference sequence). The CDR3 here is CASRSAGGGYTFGS.

This clonotype was found many times. The rearrangement links TRBV10-3 to TRBJ2-7; TRBD1 is a possible D gene (6 bases). The CDR3 loop spans 12 amino acids. The germline V gene encodes CDR1 ENHRY and CDR2 SYGVKD. V shed 5 bases and J shed 5 bases, with 10 bases lying between them. DNA of the CDR3: TGTGCCATCAGTTGGACAGTCCACGAGCAGTACTTC. This sequence encodes CAISWTVHEQYF.

This sequence joins TRBV20-1 and TRBJ2-1, with 8 bases aligning to TRBD2. The J call may not be correct, given that the DNA end is closer to TRBJ2-5. CDR1 is DFQATT and CDR2 is SNEGSKA in the germline V gene (reference sequence). This CDR3 region has 15 residues. The CDR3 sequence is CSARDHRTSLETQYF. The CDR3 region has the DNA TGCAGTGCTAGAGATCATAGGACTAGCTTGGAGACCCAGTACTTC.

This clonotype was recorded a few times. The chain carries TRBV28 and TRBJ2-3, with D possibly called TRBD1 or TRBD2 (5 bases each). The CDR3 consists of 16 residues. V lost 1 base to trimming and J lost 4 bases, with 15 bases between them. Germline V gene sequence: CDR1 MDHEN, CDR2 SYDVKM. CDR3 in amino acids: CASSLSAGTGSDTQYF. The CDR3 nucleotides are TGTGCCAGCAGTTTATCGGCAGGGACGGGCTCAGATACGCAGTATTTT.

Worth noting for this clonotype: This likely comes from a read error, as the CDR3 has no conserved phenylalanine or tryptophan at its end. This rearrangement joins TRBV7-2 to TRBJ1-4; D is perhaps TRBD1 (5 bases). Germline loops: CDR1 SGHTA, CDR2 FQGNSA. The CDR3 contains 14 residues. CDR3 amino acids: CASSLSGSNGKLFC. As DNA, the CDR3 is TGTGCCAGCAGCTTGTCAGGGAGTAATGGAAAACTGTTTTGT.

Relative to its sample, this clonotype is hyperexpanded. At one end the junction does not follow the germline gene, possibly because of a read error. The chain combines TRBV7-7 with TRBJ2-1, with D perhaps matching TRBD1 (5 bases). CDR1 and CDR2 (germline): SSHAT, FNYEAQ (reference sequence). CDR3 size: 13 residues. The DNA for the CDR3 is TGTGCTAGCAGCCATGGGGCTTTCGGTGAGCAGTTCTTC. It encodes CASSHGAFGEQFF. The full variable domain, in which reference TRBV7-7 and TRBJ2-1 provide the parts outside the CDR3, is GAGVSQSPRYKVTKRGQDVTLRCDPISSHATLYWYQQALGQGPEFLTYFNYEAQPDKSGLPSDRFSAERPEGSISTLTIQRTEQRDSAMYRCASSHGAFGEQFFGPGTRLTVL.

This clonotype is medium-sized in the sample. The chain recombines TRBV6-1 with TRBJ2-4, with 7 bases lining up with TRBD1. The germline CDR1 and CDR2 sequences are MNHNS and SASEGT. Unmatched junction bases numbered 10, after V lost 5 bases and J lost 0 bases. The CDR3 has 17 residues. The CDR3 loop is CASSLGGGFVAKNIQYF. In DNA form, the CDR3 reads TGTGCCAGCAGTTTAGGGGGCGGCTTTGTAGCCAAAAACATTCAGTACTTC.

This clonotype was recorded many times. The chain employs TRBV6-6 and TRBJ2-7; 11 bases are shared with TRBD2. This CDR3 comprises 18 residues. The J segment lost 0 bases and the V segment lost 0 bases, leaving 7 bases of the junction unmatched. Per the germline V gene, CDR1 is MNHNY and CDR2 is SVGAGI (reference sequence). The CDR3 protein is CASSYSGPSGGSSYEQYF. The DNA of the CDR3 is TGTGCCAGCAGTTACTCTGGGCCTAGCGGGGGGTCCTCCTACGAGCAGTACTTC.

This clonotype was observed a few times. No DNA is shown, since the ends of the CDR3 on it are uncertain; the CDR3 is the one TCRdb lists. J is TRBJ2-6 and V is TRBV7-3; TRBD2, the table's D call, was not compared with the DNA. The CDR3 has 20 residues if both end residues are counted. Germline V lookup: CDR1 SGHTA, CDR2 FQGTGA. CDR3: CASSLLPESIGRGKWLHLRF.

Sample share makes this clonotype medium-sized. The chain combines TRBV6-1 with TRBJ2-7; 7 nucleotides match TRBD1. This CDR3 is 14 amino acids long. Germline-derived CDR1 and CDR2 are MNHNS and SASEGT. Trimming cost V 4 bases and J 1 base; bases outside gene matches: 4. CDR3 sequence reads: CASSVRDRSYEQYF. The CDR3 nucleotides read TGTGCCAGCAGTGTCCGGGACAGATCCTACGAGCAGTACTTC.

As for this clonotype: Given the absence of the conserved phenylalanine or tryptophan at the CDR3 end, a read error is likely. Because the CDR3's place on the DNA is in doubt, the DNA is left out and the CDR3 is given as listed by TCRdb. The chain couples TRBV6-1 to TRBJ2-2; the table's TRBD1 call for D was not verified on the DNA. Germline V lookup: CDR1 MNHNS, CDR2 SASEGT. The CDR3 extends over 8 residues, inclusive of both ends. This CDR3 is CASSPPTG.

The J gene is TRBJ2-5, the V gene TRBV3-1; D may be TRBD2 (6 bases). TRBJ2-7 explains the end of the DNA better; the J call may be wrong. The CDR3 sequence is 14 residues long. The germline gives CDR1 LGHDT, CDR2 YNNKEL (reference sequence). CDR3 amino acids: CASSQGRGVYEQYF. The CDR3 region has the DNA TGTGCCAGCAGCCAAGGGCGGGGTGTCTACGAGCAGTACTTC.

This clonotype was seen a handful of times. No conserved phenylalanine or tryptophan is present at the end of the CDR3, so a read error is the likely explanation. No DNA is shown, since the ends of the CDR3 on it are uncertain; the CDR3 is the one TCRdb lists. The CDR3 protein is CASSYRDSNYGYTFGS. This sequence joins TRBV11-1 and TRBJ2-7; the table gives TRBD2 as D, unverified against the DNA. The germline V gene encodes CDR1 SGHAT and CDR2 FQDESV (reference sequence). Counting both end residues, the CDR3 totals 16 amino acids.

This clonotype has at least ten counts. A much larger clone sits a single nucleotide away, making a read error possible. V and J are TRBV12-3 or TRBV12-4 and TRBJ2-7; D ambiguous. V lost 8 bases, J lost 7 bases, and 21 bases lay in between. There are 14 residues in the CDR3. Written as DNA, the CDR3 is TGTGCCAGCGGTACTCTAGTACGCTACAATGAGCAGTACTTC. This sequence encodes CASGTLVRYNEQYF.

The chain has TRBV4-1 and TRBJ1-2; tentatively, D is TRBD1 (5 bases). Per the germline V gene, CDR1 is MGHRA and CDR2 is YSYEKL. The CDR3 extends over 16 amino acids. V was clipped by 4 bases and J by 4 bases, with 19 bases between them. The CDR3 region is CASSPQIGGSVYGYTF. CDR3 DNA sequence: TGCGCCAGCAGCCCACAAATTGGGGGTAGCGTCTATGGCTACACCTTC.

There are many counts of this clonotype. This chain uses TRBV10-3 with TRBJ1-2, with D hard to call. V shed 7 bases and J shed 4 bases, with 7 bases lying between them. CDR3 length equals 11 residues. Germline V gene data show CDR1 as ENHRY and CDR2 as SYGVKD. The CDR3: CAIKEIYGYTF. CDR3 nucleotides: TGTGCCATCAAGGAGATCTATGGCTACACCTTC.

V and J are TRBV9 and TRBJ1-2, with a tentative D call TRBD1 (6 bases). V was shortened by 3 bases and J by 4 bases, with 16 bases between the two germline ends. This CDR3 is built from 15 residues. CDR1 is SGDLS and CDR2 is YYNGEE in the germline V gene. CDR3 amino acids: CASSAGGGAFYGYTF. DNA for the CDR3: TGTGCCAGCAGCGCCGGCGGGGGGGCTTTCTATGGCTACACCTTC.

This clonotype is judged medium-sized (0.01 to 0.1%). This chain links TRBV12-3 or TRBV12-4 with TRBJ1-5; 7 positions match TRBD1. This CDR3 region has 15 residues. Trimming at V came to 1 base and at J to 2 bases, leaving 2 bases not matched to a gene. The CDR3 DNA is TGTGCCAGCAGTTTAGGGGACAGCCGCAATCAGCCCCAGCATTTT. Translated, it gives CASSLGDSRNQPQHF.

In this sample, this clonotype turned up a few times. This chain uses TRBV27 with TRBJ1-1; D gene ambiguous. This CDR3 region has 14 residues. CDR1 is MNHEY and CDR2 is SMNVEV in the germline V gene (reference sequence). Trimming took 6 bases from V and 1 from J, leaving 12 bases between them. CDR3 loop: CASRREGGNTEAFF. In DNA form, the CDR3 reads TGTGCCAGCAGAAGGGAGGGAGGGAACACTGAAGCTTTCTTT.

Ten or more counts support this clonotype. V usage is TRBV12-3 or TRBV12-4 and J usage is TRBJ1-5; D is unresolved. V was cut by 6 bases and J by 4 bases, with 7 bases left in between. The CDR3 runs to 12 residues. CDR3 protein: CASRIRNQPQHF. The CDR3 bases are TGTGCCAGCAGGATCCGAAATCAGCCCCAGCATTTT.

V is TRBV7-9 and J is TRBJ2-1; TRBD2 is a possible D gene (7 bases). Trimming pared 9 bases from V and 13 bases from J, leaving 34 bases between. This CDR3 has 17 residues. The germline gives CDR1 SEHNR, CDR2 FQNEAQ (reference sequence). Here the CDR3 DNA reads TGTGCCAGGAGCAGGTTTAGGCGGGGGCTCGCCAAAAACATTCAGTTCTTC. Amino acid sequence: CARSRFRRGLAKNIQFF.

Details on this clonotype: Since the CDR3 does not end with the conserved phenylalanine or tryptophan, this likely comes from a read error. The limits of the CDR3 on the DNA are not certain, so only TCRdb's listed CDR3 is given. The chain joins TRBV7-2 to TRBJ2-6; the table's D call of TRBD2 was not tested on the DNA. Germline V gene sequence: CDR1 SGHTA, CDR2 FQGNSA. The CDR3 is made up of 8 amino acids, end residues included. The CDR3 spells CASSSTSG.

In this sample, this clonotype turned up a few times. It is likely a read error, because the conserved phenylalanine at the end of the CDR3 is missing. Because the CDR3's place on the DNA is in doubt, the DNA is left out and the CDR3 is given as listed by TCRdb. V usage is TRBV7-6 and J usage is TRBJ2-7; the D call TRBD1 from the table was never checked on the DNA. The CDR3 spans 17 amino acids, including both terminal residues. Germline CDR1 is SGHVS and CDR2 is FNYEAQ. The CDR3 loop is CASSPRPVSDYGYTFGS.

This clonotype occurred many times. V and J are TRBV20-1 and TRBJ1-2; D perhaps matches TRBD1 (5 bases). The CDR3 has 13 amino acids. Germline CDR1 DFQATT, CDR2 SNEGSKA (reference sequence). V gave up 3 bases and J gave up 4 bases, with 12 bases separating them. The DNA for the CDR3 is TGCAGTGCTAGGCCAGGGTCAGCCTATGGCTACACCTTC. It specifies CSARPGSAYGYTF.

In this sample, this clonotype turned up a few times. V is TRBV12-3 or TRBV12-4 and J is TRBJ2-2; tentatively, D is TRBD1 or TRBD2 (6 bases each). The length of the CDR3 is 15 residues. V lost 6 bases to trimming and J lost 5 bases, with 16 bases between them. The CDR3 reads CASSRRGAGTGELFF. DNA for the CDR3: TGTGCCAGCAGCCGGAGGGGGGCCGGAACCGGGGAGCTGTTTTTT.